The T cell receptor beta chain under discussion was sequenced for a study of neurological immune-mediated disorders. This clonotype has at least ten counts. 5'RACE employing 10-nucleotide random UMIs yielded the cDNA. From 15-18 subjects, each sequencing run yielded over 190 million TCR-beta sequences. TCRdb processed the 5' RACE reads anew with MiXCR; each CDR3 protein has one entry. The table shows 65,000 to 95,000 distinct CDR3 sequences, with less than 5.5% occurring only once. This CDR3 is built from 15 residues. Germline CDR1 SGDLS, CDR2 YYNGEE. J lost 7 bases, V lost 0 bases, and 3 bases had no gene match. Source material was 2 million unsorted PBMCs, stored at -80 °C in RNAlater.

The chain has TRBV9 and TRBJ2-3, with 12 positions matching TRBD1. The source of this sequence is a woman aged 30 to 39 with multiple sclerosis. Sequencing was carried out using PBMCs. The CDR3 is CASSVGDRGQNTQYF. For the CDR3, the DNA is TGTGCCAGCAGCGTAGGGGACAGGGGGCAGAATACGCAGTATTTT.